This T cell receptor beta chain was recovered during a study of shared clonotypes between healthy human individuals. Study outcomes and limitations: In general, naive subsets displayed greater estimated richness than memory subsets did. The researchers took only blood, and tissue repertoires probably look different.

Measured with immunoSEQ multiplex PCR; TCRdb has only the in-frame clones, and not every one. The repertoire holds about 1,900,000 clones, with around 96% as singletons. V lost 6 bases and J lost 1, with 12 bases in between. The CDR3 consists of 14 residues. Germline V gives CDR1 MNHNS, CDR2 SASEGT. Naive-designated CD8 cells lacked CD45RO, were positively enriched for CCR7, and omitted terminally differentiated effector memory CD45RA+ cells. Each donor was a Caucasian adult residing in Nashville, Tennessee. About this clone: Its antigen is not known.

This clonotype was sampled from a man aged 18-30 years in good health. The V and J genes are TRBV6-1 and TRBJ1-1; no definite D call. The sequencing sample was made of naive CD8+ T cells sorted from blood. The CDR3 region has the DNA TGTGCCAGCAGCCCGGGTTGGGCGAACACTGAAGCTTTCTTT. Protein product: CASSPGWANTEAFF.